This is a list of T cell receptor beta chains from one sample in a study of blood T cells in healthy people across ages. TCRdb redid the calling of the 5' RACE reads with MiXCR, one entry per CDR3 protein. This sample carries about 1.1 million distinct CDR3 sequences, roughly two fifths of them seen once, and the ten largest clones take around 12%. The material sequenced was blood. The source is a young man in good health. Each CDR3 is given with its conserved first and last residue. D genes are given only for firm matches. A clone size is listed for some rows: how often the clone was seen (once, few, many), or a class if it is expanded.

D gene	V gene	clone size	J gene	CDR3 DNA	CDR3 protein
.	TRBV4-3	.	TRBJ1-1	TGCGCCAGCAGCCAAGATAGGGCGGTAGCTGAAGCTTTCTTT	CASSQDRAVAEAFF
.	TRBV6-2/TRBV6-3	.	TRBJ1-2	TGTGCCAGCAGTTATAGGAGCGGCTACACCTTC	CASSYRSGYTF
.	TRBV14	few	TRBJ2-3	TGTGCCAGCAGCCAAGCCAGAACAGGGAACACAGATACGCAGTATTTT	CASSQARTGNTDTQYF
.	TRBV6-4	.	TRBJ2-1	TGTGCCAGCAGTGACCTACCCTACAATGAGCAGTTCTTC	CASSDLPYNEQFF
.	TRBV2	.	TRBJ1-1	TGTGCCAGCAGGCCGAGGACTGAAGCTTTCTTT	CASRPRTEAFF
.	TRBV5-1	few	TRBJ2-5	TGCGCCAGCAGCTTCCGTGAGCGACGGGAGACCCAGTACTTC	CASSFRERRETQYF
.	TRBV5-1	.	TRBJ2-3	TGCGCCAGCAGCTTATCTGACGGGACCCGGGTTACAGATACGCAGTATTTT	CASSLSDGTRVTDTQYF
TRBD2	TRBV6-5	.	TRBJ2-1	TGTGCCAGCAGTTACTCGGCGGGACTATACAATGAGCAGTTCTTC	CASSYSAGLYNEQFF
TRBD2	TRBV20-1	few	TRBJ2-1	TGCAGTGCTAGGGGGGGACTAGCGGGGGGGCGAAGCTCCTACAATGAGCAGTTCTTC	CSARGGLAGGRSSYNEQFF
.	TRBV20-1	.	TRBJ2-7	TGCAGTGCTAGTCGCCAGACCTCTGGCGAGCAGTACTTC	CSASRQTSGEQYF
.	TRBV6-5	.	TRBJ2-1	TGTGCCAGCAGTCGGGACCTCTACGAGCAGTTCTTC	CASSRDLYEQFF
.	TRBV6-6	few	TRBJ2-2	TGTGCCAGCGCCAACACCCTCAAGAACACCGGGGAGCTGTTTTTT	CASANTLKNTGELFF
TRBD2	TRBV5-1	.	TRBJ2-1	TGCGCCAGCAGCTTGTTGCGGCGGGGGGAAAACTACAATGAGCAGTTCTTC	CASSLLRRGENYNEQFF
TRBD2	TRBV7-2	.	TRBJ2-5	TGTGCCGGCACACAAGATGGGACTAGCGGAGAGACCCAGTACTTC	CAGTQDGTSGETQYF
.	TRBV5-1	few	TRBJ2-1	TGCGCCAGCAGCCGTGGCAGGGGCCTCTACAATGAGCAGTTCTTC	CASSRGRGLYNEQFF
.	TRBV20-1	.	TRBJ2-5	TGCAGTGCTTCCACGGGGGGCAGGGGGAGTGAGCAGTACTTC	CSASTGGRGSEQYF